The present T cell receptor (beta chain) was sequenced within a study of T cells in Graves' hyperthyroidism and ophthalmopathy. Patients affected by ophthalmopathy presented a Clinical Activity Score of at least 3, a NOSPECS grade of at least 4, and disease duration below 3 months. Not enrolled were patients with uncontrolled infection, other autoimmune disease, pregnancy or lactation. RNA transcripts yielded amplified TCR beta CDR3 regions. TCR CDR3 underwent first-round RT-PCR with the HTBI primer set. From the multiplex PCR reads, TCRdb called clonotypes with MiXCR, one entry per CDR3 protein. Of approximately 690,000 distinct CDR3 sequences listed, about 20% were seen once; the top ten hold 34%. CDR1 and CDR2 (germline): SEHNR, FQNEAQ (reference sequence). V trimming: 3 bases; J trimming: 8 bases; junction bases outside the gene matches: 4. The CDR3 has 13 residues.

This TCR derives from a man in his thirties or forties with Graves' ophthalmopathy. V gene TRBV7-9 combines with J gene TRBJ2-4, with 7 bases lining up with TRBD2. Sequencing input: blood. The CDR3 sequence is CASSFGGIDIQYF. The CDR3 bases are TGTGCCAGCAGCTTCGGGGGGATAGACATTCAGTACTTC.